This T cell receptor (beta chain) comes out of a study of tumor-infiltrating lymphocytes in primary liver carcinoma. With a constant-region primer, TCR beta cDNA was made from approximately 500 ng of total RNA. ARM-PCR was slightly modified, and three nested multiplex PCR rounds with it gave rise to the TCR beta libraries. Primers for the first two PCR rounds were TRBV1-TRBV30 forward primers and a C-beta reverse primer (approximately 10 cycles per round). A single record per CDR3 protein comes from TCRdb applying MiXCR to the multiplex PCR reads. The sample consists of approximately 110,000 distinct CDR3 sequences, approximately 70% of them appearing once. Both RNA and DNA were isolated together from approximately 20-30 mg of bulk tissue that had not been sorted. Germline loops: CDR1 SGHNT, CDR2 YENEEA. This CDR3 has 13 amino acids. V gave up 8 bases and J gave up 8 bases, with 16 bases separating them.

Sequencing was performed on liver tumor tissue from sampling region 1. Sample subset: tumor region T1, superior pole. The source of this sequence is a woman in her sixties or seventies with primary liver carcinoma and hepatitis B virus infection. The J gene is TRBJ2-1, the V gene TRBV11-3; tentative D call: TRBD2 (6 bases). CDR3 bases: TGTGCCAGCGACCATGCCCGGAGGGATGAGCAGTTCTTC. It encodes CASDHARRDEQFF.